The 10 T cell receptor beta chains below were found in one sample sequenced in a study of cytomegalovirus exposure and HLA in healthy donors. The study ran its PCR with 60 Vbeta and 13 Jbeta primers. The repertoire was sequenced with immunoSEQ multiplex PCR; TCRdb's copy has only in-frame clones and lacks some. The data contain approximately 140,000 clones, about 80% of them singletons. The specimen sequenced was PBMCs. All receptors come from a boy between 2 and 10 years old in good health and CMV-seronegative.

The rearrangement joins TRBV4-1 to TRBJ1-6; 7 bases line up with TRBD1. After removal of 1 base from V and 6 bases from J, the junction contained 6 bases not matched to a gene. This CDR3 region has 16 residues. Germline V gives CDR1 MGHRA, CDR2 YSYEKL. The CDR3 protein is CASSQGEQGTNSPLHF. The CDR3 DNA reads TGCGCCAGCAGCCAAGGGGAACAGGGGACTAATTCACCCCTCCACTTT.

CDR3 amino acids: CASSPLGVGAVGTDTQYF. The DNA for the CDR3 is TGTGCCAGCTCACCCTTGGGTGTGGGAGCGGTCGGCACAGATACGCAGTATTTT. The chain has TRBV18 and TRBJ2-3; possibly TRBD2 for D (5 bases). CDR3 size: 18 residues. Trimming cost V 3 bases and J 1 base, with 20 bases left between them. Germline-derived CDR1 and CDR2 are KGHSH and LQKENI.

This chain connects TRBV27 to TRBJ1-6; D possibly corresponds to TRBD1 (5 bases). Germline V lookup: CDR1 MNHEY, CDR2 SMNVEV (reference sequence). V lost 5 bases and J lost 6, with 17 bases in between. This CDR3 is 16 amino acids long. The CDR3 reads CASSISPGTPNSPLHF. The CDR3 DNA follows: TGTGCCAGCAGTATTTCCCCGGGGACTCCTAATTCACCCCTCCACTTT.

This rearrangement joins TRBV4-1 to TRBJ2-2; 7 bases align to TRBD1. The CDR3 consists of 15 residues. Germline V gene sequence: CDR1 MGHRA, CDR2 YSYEKL. V lost 2 bases to trimming and J lost 4 bases; unmatched junction nucleotides: 4. CDR3 sequence: CASSQRGQGTGELFF. DNA of the CDR3: TGCGCCAGCAGCCAAAGGGGGCAGGGCACCGGGGAGCTGTTTTTT.

The CDR3 spells CATSPTGAGYGYTF. Here the CDR3 DNA reads TGTGCCACCAGTCCGACAGGGGCGGGCTATGGCTACACCTTC. The V gene is TRBV15, the J gene TRBJ1-2, with TRBD1 matching over 8 bases. Germline CDR1 LNHNV, CDR2 YYDKDF (reference sequence). Trimming removed 6 bases from V and 4 bases from J; junction bases left unmatched: 7. There are 14 residues in the CDR3. The variable domain in full, with the rest retrieved from reference TRBV15 and TRBJ1-2, is DAMVIQNPRYQVTQFGKPVTLSCSQTLNHNVMYWYQQKSSQAPKLLFHYYDKDFNNEADTPDNFQSRRPNTSFCFLDIRSPGLGDTAMYLCATSPTGAGYGYTFGSGTRLTVV.

The chain joins TRBV18 to TRBJ2-1, with a possible D match to TRBD1 (6 bases). Trimming stripped 11 bases from V and 7 bases from J, with 18 bases between. The CDR3 loop spans 13 amino acids. Per germline, CDR1 KGHSH and CDR2 LQKENI. CDR3 protein: CASNRGGQNEQFF. In DNA, the CDR3 is TGTGCCTCAAACCGAGGGGGTCAGAATGAGCAGTTCTTC.

The count of this clone is one. The CDR3 region is CASTRIGGDTEAFF. CDR3 DNA sequence: TGTGCCAGCACACGGATAGGAGGGGACACTGAAGCTTTCTTT. The rearrangement joins TRBV6-1 to TRBJ1-1; possibly TRBD1 for D (5 bases). This CDR3 spans 14 amino acids. CDR1 is MNHNS, CDR2 SASEGT, per germline. Trimming pared 7 bases from V and 3 bases from J, leaving 15 bases between.

The chain uses TRBV15 and TRBJ2-5, with D possibly TRBD2 on 6 matching bases. The germline V gene encodes CDR1 LNHNV and CDR2 YYDKDF (reference sequence). V shed 0 bases and J shed 4 bases, with 18 bases lying between them. The CDR3 extends over 17 amino acids. CDR3 in DNA: TGTGCCACCAGCAGAGATTTTATCGGGGGATCAGGAGAGACCCAGTACTTC. Translated: CATSRDFIGGSGETQYF.

This chain uses TRBV6-5 with TRBJ2-1; the match to TRBD2 covers 10 bases. Germline trimming cut 4 bases from V and 0 bases from J; bases unmatched to any gene: 0. Per the germline V gene, CDR1 is MNHEY and CDR2 is SVGAGI. The CDR3 spans 15 residues. CDR3 sequence: CASSWTSGSYNEQFF. As DNA, the CDR3 is TGTGCCAGCAGTTGGACTAGCGGCTCCTACAATGAGCAGTTCTTC.

The rearrangement links TRBV6-4 to TRBJ2-3; a weak D match, TRBD2 (6 bases). V dropped 5 bases and J dropped 0 bases, with 6 bases sitting between them. The CDR3 consists of 13 residues. Germline V lookup: CDR1 MRHNA, CDR2 SNTAGT. The CDR3 protein is CASSSGSTDTQYF. CDR3 coding DNA: TGTGCCAGCAGTAGCGGGAGCACAGATACGCAGTATTTT.